Detailed here is one TCR beta chain. Antigen unknown. These data originate in a study of T cell repertoires in cytomegalovirus infection. Whole-study context: A matching HLA type, together with CMV infection, was signaled by public TCR beta signatures.

TCRdb independently ran MiXCR on the reads; one entry per CDR3 protein. Among about 830,000 distinct CDR3 sequences listed, approximately 30% were seen once. Study results and limitations: Across the ex vivo response, the dominant clonotypes were HLA-C-restricted CMV-specific TCR beta clonotypes. Summed public TCR beta family frequency identified CMV carriers bearing the relevant HLA.

The CDR3 is 20 residues long. The germline V gene has CDR1 MNHNY and CDR2 SVGAGI (reference sequence). Losses at the gene ends were 7 bases for V and 0 bases for J; bases not matched to a gene: 18. The rearrangement uses TRBV6-6 and TRBJ2-1, with 10 bases aligning to TRBD2. The TCR originated in a human donor in good health (CMV status not recorded). Some clones in this sample may be carry-over from other donors' samples. The specimen comprised cultured CD8+ T cells from PBMCs, sampled from culture after CMV antigen stimulation. The CDR3 sequence is CASTLPPASGGPSSYNEQFF. In DNA form, the CDR3 reads TGTGCCAGCACCCTACCCCCCGCTAGCGGGGGTCCGAGCTCCTACAATGAGCAGTTCTTC.